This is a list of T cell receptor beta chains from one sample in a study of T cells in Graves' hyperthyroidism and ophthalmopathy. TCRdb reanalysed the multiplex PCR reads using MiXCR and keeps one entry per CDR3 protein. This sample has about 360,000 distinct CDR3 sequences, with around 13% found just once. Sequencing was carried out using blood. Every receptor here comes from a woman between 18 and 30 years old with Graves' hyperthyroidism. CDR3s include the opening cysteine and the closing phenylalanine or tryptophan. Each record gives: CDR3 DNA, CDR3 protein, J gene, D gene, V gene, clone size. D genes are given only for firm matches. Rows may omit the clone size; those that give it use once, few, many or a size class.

CDR3 DNA: TGTGCCAGCAGCTCACAGGGACTAGCGGAATACAATGAGCAGTTCTTC
CDR3 protein: CASSSQGLAEYNEQFF
J gene: TRBJ2-1
D gene: TRBD2
V gene: TRBV7-8
clone size: many

CDR3 DNA: TGTGCCACCAGCCTCCTTACAGGGGGCATCGGGGAGCTGTTTTTT
CDR3 protein: CATSLLTGGIGELFF
J gene: TRBJ2-2
D gene: TRBD1
V gene: TRBV15
clone size: few

CDR3 DNA: TGTGCCAGCAATCCAAGGGGAGGGACCCTCCATGGCTACACCTTC
CDR3 protein: CASNPRGGTLHGYTF
J gene: TRBJ1-2
D gene: .
V gene: TRBV28
clone size: many

CDR3 DNA: TGTGCCAGCACCCTTGGGGGGGCGGGCTACACCTTC
CDR3 protein: CASTLGGAGYTF
J gene: TRBJ1-2
D gene: .
V gene: TRBV28
clone size: few

CDR3 DNA: TGCGCCAGCAGGGGGGGAAAGGGACTAGCGGACTACAATGAGCAGTTCTTC
CDR3 protein: CASRGGKGLADYNEQFF
J gene: TRBJ2-1
D gene: TRBD2
V gene: TRBV5-1
clone size: many

CDR3 DNA: TGTGCCAGCAGAGTACAGGGGGTAGTAATGAACACTGAAGCTTTCTTT
CDR3 protein: CASRVQGVVMNTEAFF
J gene: TRBJ1-1
D gene: TRBD1
V gene: TRBV2
clone size: many

CDR3 DNA: TGTGCCAGCTCGGCGGGAGCCTACAATGAGCAGTTCTTC
CDR3 protein: CASSAGAYNEQFF
J gene: TRBJ2-1
D gene: TRBD2
V gene: TRBV3-1
clone size: few

CDR3 DNA: TGTGCCAGTAGTAGAAACAGGGGGCAAAGGACAGATACGCAGTATTTT
CDR3 protein: CASSRNRGQRTDTQYF
J gene: TRBJ2-3
D gene: TRBD1
V gene: TRBV19
clone size: .

CDR3 DNA: TGCAGCGTTAGCCGGACACCCATGAACACTGAAGCTTTCTTT
CDR3 protein: CSVSRTPMNTEAFF
J gene: TRBJ1-1
D gene: .
V gene: TRBV29-1
clone size: many

CDR3 DNA: TGTGCCAGCAGAAGGGATACTGCAACTAATGAAAAACTGTTTTTT
CDR3 protein: CASRRDTATNEKLFF
J gene: TRBJ1-4
D gene: .
V gene: TRBV7-9
clone size: .

CDR3 DNA: TGTGCCAGCAGCCAGGGACAAGGGACCACTGAAGCTTTCTTT
CDR3 protein: CASSQGQGTTEAFF
J gene: TRBJ1-1
D gene: .
V gene: TRBV11-2
clone size: many

CDR3 DNA: TGTGCCAGCAGCTTTCCCCCGACAGGCGAAGAGACCCAGTACTTC
CDR3 protein: CASSFPPTGEETQYF
J gene: TRBJ2-5
D gene: .
V gene: TRBV7-2
clone size: many

CDR3 DNA: TGTGCCAGCCGTGGGCACCAACTGGACCCGGGGGAGACCCAGTACTTC
CDR3 protein: CASRGHQLDPGETQYF
J gene: TRBJ2-5
D gene: .
V gene: TRBV6-2/TRBV6-3
clone size: .

CDR3 DNA: TGCGCCAGCAGCAAAGACAGGGGGACCTCTGGGGCCAACGTCCTGACTTTC
CDR3 protein: CASSKDRGTSGANVLTF
J gene: TRBJ2-6
D gene: TRBD1
V gene: TRBV4-1
clone size: .

CDR3 DNA: TGTGCCAGCAGTAGGACAGGGGGCACAGATACGCAGTATTTT
CDR3 protein: CASSRTGGTDTQYF
J gene: TRBJ2-3
D gene: TRBD1
V gene: TRBV7-3
clone size: many

CDR3 DNA: TGTGCCAGCAGCCCCCGGGGGGATAACACTGAAGCTTTCTTT
CDR3 protein: CASSPRGDNTEAFF
J gene: TRBJ1-1
D gene: .
V gene: TRBV9
clone size: many

CDR3 DNA: TGCGCCAGCAGCTTGATTGAGGGACTACCGAACACCGGGGAGCTGTTTTTT
CDR3 protein: CASSLIEGLPNTGELFF
J gene: TRBJ2-2
D gene: TRBD2
V gene: TRBV5-1
clone size: many

CDR3 DNA: TGTGCCAGCAGTTACAGGGACAGGGGGCGAGGTCGGACTGAAGCTTTCTTT
CDR3 protein: CASSYRDRGRGRTEAFF
J gene: TRBJ1-1
D gene: TRBD1
V gene: TRBV6-2/TRBV6-3
clone size: .

CDR3 DNA: TGTGCCATCAGTGACGCGGACCCCGGCATTCGTACCCAGTACTTC
CDR3 protein: CAISDADPGIRTQYF
J gene: TRBJ2-5
D gene: .
V gene: TRBV10-3
clone size: many

CDR3 DNA: TGCAGTGCTAGAGGTTCGGCAGGTCTGGGGTATGGCTACACCTTC
CDR3 protein: CSARGSAGLGYGYTF
J gene: TRBJ1-2
D gene: .
V gene: TRBV20-1
clone size: few

CDR3 DNA: TGTGCCAGCAAACGCGGGACAGACAATGAAAAACTGTTTTTT
CDR3 protein: CASKRGTDNEKLFF
J gene: TRBJ1-4
D gene: TRBD1
V gene: TRBV27
clone size: many

CDR3 DNA: TGTGCCACCTCACACGAATCCTACAATGAGCAGTTCTTC
CDR3 protein: CATSHESYNEQFF
J gene: TRBJ2-1
D gene: .
V gene: TRBV10-3
clone size: many